This T cell receptor beta chain was identified in a study of blood T cells in healthy people across ages (dated by TCRdb to between 2014 and 2017). Turning to the overall study: In model experiments, roughly one uniquely barcoded TCR beta cDNA molecule per two T cells was captured by template switching. To avoid experimental bias, donors of different ages were randomly spread across the sequencing lanes. Two additional independent replicas of 1 million unique cDNA reads from the same blood draw were analyzed for two donors (one aged 18 to 30 and one aged 80 or older). Age-related changes in TCR beta repertoire diversity were measured in the study by deep sequencing normalized with unique cDNA molecular identifiers. Four age groups were formed from the donors: young (average roughly 15 years), middle-aged (approximately 42), aged (approximately 60) and long-lived (more than 75).

The donors were roughly 40 Caucasian individuals from Russia, aged roughly 6 to 100 years, who were systemically healthy. Each donor gave roughly 9.5 milliliters of peripheral blood, collected into EDTA-treated Vacutainer tubes. Ficoll-Paque density-gradient centrifugation was used to isolate PBMCs, with at least 6 million per sample. Total RNA was extracted from PBMCs with Trizol reagent, with at least 6 micrograms obtained per sample. The percentages of naive CD45RAhigh/CD27high T cells were determined by flow cytometry on a PBMC aliquot from every donor. Libraries came from 5' RACE. The instrument given in TCRdb is Illumina HiSeq 2500. A second roughly 6 to 12 cycle PCR used a sample-barcoded 5' primer and a J-beta primer mix. A template-switch 5' adaptor carrying 12 random nucleotides introduced a unique molecular identifier onto each TCR beta cDNA molecule. Each sample yielded at least 2.5 million CDR3-containing paired-end reads. All of the RNA was converted into first-strand cDNA using the Mint cDNA synthesis kit, with a TRBC-specific oligonucleotide serving as the primer. Following uracil-DNA glycosylase treatment, a first 18-cycle PCR with universal primers M1SS and BC2_uni_R was performed on all cDNA. Regarding the original processing steps: For normalization, 1 million high-quality reads were randomly selected from each sample, with every read carrying a distinct molecular identifier. Instead of being binned into consensus sequences, reads that shared molecular identifiers were thrown out. MiTCR, run with a Q25 quality threshold and the strictest error-elimination algorithm, handled CDR3 identification, clonotype clustering and error correction. Lower-bound total TCR beta diversity was estimated with a nonparametric unseen species model using Euler transformation. TCRdb itself trimmed the public reads at Q25 with fastp, ran MiXCR and retained productive beta chains. Each entry merges the rows of one CDR3 protein and shows their most common DNA and genes. What appears here as the V and J calls and clone size reflects TCRdb's work, not the paper's. The sample table contains about 1 million distinct CDR3 sequences; only one count was recorded for more than 35% of them. Together, the top ten hold 15% to 20% of the sample.

This clonotype appeared once. Its recognized antigen is unknown. Mismatch with germline at one junction end may stem from a read error. Here is what the overall study found, with its caveats: Estimates of total diversity based on one million sequenced T cells were regarded as lower bounds and as underestimates. Since profiling was done on bulk unsorted PBMCs, naive and antigen-experienced compartments could not be conclusively compared. Compared with the aged group, the long-lived group had more naive CD4+ T cells, fewer expanded clones and increased TCR diversity, a pattern suggesting age selection. There was a strong correlation between observed TCR beta diversity and the percentage of naive T cells measured by flow cytometry. Because the CMV infection status of the donors was unknown, age-related changes in expanded clonotypes may potentially have been confounded. As age increased, observed TCR beta diversity per million T cells dropped in a roughly linear way, and a significant reduction was already evident by age about 36.

The germline V gene (reference sequence) sets CDR1 to MNHNY and CDR2 to SVGAGI. The CDR3 spans 16 residues, from the cysteine through the phenylalanine. Only the CDR3 DNA stays, 48 bases, in frame from base 1. The specimen was blood. The chain is encoded by TRBV6-6 joined to TRBJ2-4; the D gene could be TRBD1 or TRBD2, each one agreeing over 6 bases. The clonotype was recovered from a woman aged 55-69 years in good health. The bases read TGTGCCAGCAGTCAGACAGGAGCACTAGCCAAAAACACTCAGTACTTC. Its coded protein is CASSQTGALAKNTQYF.